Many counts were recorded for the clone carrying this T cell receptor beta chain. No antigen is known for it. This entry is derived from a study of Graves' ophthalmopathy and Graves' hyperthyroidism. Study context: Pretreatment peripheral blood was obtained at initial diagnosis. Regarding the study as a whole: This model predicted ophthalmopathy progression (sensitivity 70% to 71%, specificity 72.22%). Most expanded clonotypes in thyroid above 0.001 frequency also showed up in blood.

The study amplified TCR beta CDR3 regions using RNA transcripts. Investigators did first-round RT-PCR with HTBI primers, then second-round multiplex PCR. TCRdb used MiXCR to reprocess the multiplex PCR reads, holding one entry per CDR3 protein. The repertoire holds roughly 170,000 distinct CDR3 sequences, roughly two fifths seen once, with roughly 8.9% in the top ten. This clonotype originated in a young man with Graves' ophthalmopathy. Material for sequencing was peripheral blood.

This CDR3 reads CASKRDLSSNQPQHF. Written as DNA, the CDR3 is TGTGCCAGCAAACGGGACTTATCCAGCAATCAGCCCCAGCATTTT. This chain links TRBV7-2 with TRBJ1-5; weak D call: TRBD1 (5 bases). The CDR3 consists of 15 residues. V was clipped by 7 bases and J by 1 base, with 14 bases between them. From germline, CDR1 is SGHTA and CDR2 FQGNSA.